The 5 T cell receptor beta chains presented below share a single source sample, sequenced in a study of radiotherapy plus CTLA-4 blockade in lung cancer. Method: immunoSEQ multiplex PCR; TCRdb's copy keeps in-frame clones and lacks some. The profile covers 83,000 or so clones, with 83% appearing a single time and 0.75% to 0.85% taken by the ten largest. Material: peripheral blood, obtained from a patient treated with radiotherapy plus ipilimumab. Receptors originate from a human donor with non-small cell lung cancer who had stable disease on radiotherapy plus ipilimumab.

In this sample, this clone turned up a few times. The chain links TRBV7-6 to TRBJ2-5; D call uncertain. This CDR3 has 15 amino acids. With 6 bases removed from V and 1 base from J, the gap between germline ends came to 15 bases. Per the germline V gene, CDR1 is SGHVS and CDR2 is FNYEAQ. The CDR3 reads CASSSNVGSQETQYF. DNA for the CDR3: TGTGCCAGCAGTTCTAACGTCGGTTCCCAAGAGACCCAGTACTTC. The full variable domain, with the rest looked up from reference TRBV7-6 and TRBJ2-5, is GAGVSQSPRYKVTKRGQDVALRCDPISGHVSLYWYRQALGQGPEFLTYFNYEAQQDKSGLPNDRFSAERPEGSISTLTIQRTEQRDSAMYRCASSSNVGSQETQYFGPGTRLLVL.

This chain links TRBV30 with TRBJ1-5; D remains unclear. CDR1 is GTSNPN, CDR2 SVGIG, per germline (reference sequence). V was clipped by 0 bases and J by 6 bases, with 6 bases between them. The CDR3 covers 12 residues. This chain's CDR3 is CAWSVPGQPQHF. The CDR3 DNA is TGTGCCTGGAGTGTACCGGGTCAGCCCCAGCATTTT.

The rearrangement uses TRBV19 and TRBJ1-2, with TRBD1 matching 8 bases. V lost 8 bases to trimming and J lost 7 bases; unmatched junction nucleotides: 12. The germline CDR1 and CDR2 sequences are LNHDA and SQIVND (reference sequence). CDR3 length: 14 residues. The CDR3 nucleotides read TGTGCCAGTCGCCCGTCCCAGGGGGCGCCTGGCTACACCTTC. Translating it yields CASRPSQGAPGYTF.

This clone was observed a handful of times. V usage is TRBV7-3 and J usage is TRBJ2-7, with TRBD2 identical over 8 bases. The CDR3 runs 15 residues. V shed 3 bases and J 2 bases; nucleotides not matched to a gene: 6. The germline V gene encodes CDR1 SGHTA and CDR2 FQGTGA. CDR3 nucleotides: TGTGCCAGCAGCTTCATACTAGCGGACCCCTACGAGCAGTACTTC. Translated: CASSFILADPYEQYF.

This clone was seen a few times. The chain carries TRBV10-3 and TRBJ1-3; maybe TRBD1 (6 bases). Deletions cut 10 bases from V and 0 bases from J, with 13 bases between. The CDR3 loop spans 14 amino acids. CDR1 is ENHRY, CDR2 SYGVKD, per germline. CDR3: CATGDNSSGNTIYF. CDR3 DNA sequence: TGTGCCACTGGGGACAATTCCTCTGGAAACACCATATATTTT.